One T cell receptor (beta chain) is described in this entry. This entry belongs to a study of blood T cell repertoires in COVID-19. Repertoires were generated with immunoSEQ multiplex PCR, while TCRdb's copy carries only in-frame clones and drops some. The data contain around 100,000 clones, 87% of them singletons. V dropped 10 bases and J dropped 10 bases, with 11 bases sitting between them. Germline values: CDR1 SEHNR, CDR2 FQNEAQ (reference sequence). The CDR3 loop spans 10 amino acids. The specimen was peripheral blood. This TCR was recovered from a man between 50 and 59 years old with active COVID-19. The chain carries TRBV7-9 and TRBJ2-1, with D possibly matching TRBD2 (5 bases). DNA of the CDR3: TGTGCCACACGAGGGCCCGAGCAGTTCTTC. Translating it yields CATRGPEQFF.